This T cell receptor beta chain was captured by sequencing in a study of blood T cell repertoires in COVID-19 (dated by TCRdb to about 2020). About the study as a whole: Collaborator samples came from the United States, Italy and Spain and covered acute and convalescent phases of COVID-19. The prospective study material was composed of cDNA or gDNA derived from T cells, B-cell-depleted T cells, or PBMCs. Deeply sampled blood TCRbeta repertoires from subjects exposed to, actively infected with, or recovered from COVID-19 were included in the dataset. The samples were drawn from the first 160 participants of the ongoing ImmuneRACE study and from 950 to 1,500 subjects provided by 6 global collaborators. The repertoires were released in a freely available public database intended as a resource for research on the immune response to SARS-CoV-2. Nearly every sample came with metadata listing a de-identified subject ID, COVID-19 status, age in years and sex. Where available, HLA class I and class II types were obtained from metadata supplied by the sample provider rather than from assay-based typing.

Of note for this clone: Its antigen is currently not known. Base qualities were left out, and no much larger clone turns up one base away.

Reading from cysteine to phenylalanine, the CDR3 counts 13 amino acids. The CDR3 DNA has 39 bases and is translated from base 1. Whole blood was collected in K2EDTA tubes by collaborating institutions according to the institutions' own protocols. Collaborator samples were shipped for TCRbeta analysis as frozen whole blood, isolated PBMCs, or DNA extracted from either sample type. Overall study results and their limits: The amount of clinical and demographic metadata varied by source and participant and was provided uncurated.

TCRbeta CDR3 regions were amplified from genomic DNA by means of the immunoSEQ Assay, a bias-controlled multiplex PCR. The source study handled its data this way. The number of nucleated cells in each sample was estimated from the amplification of reference gene primers within the assay. To quantify the absolute abundance of each unique TCRbeta CDR3 rearrangement, sequence reads were collapsed and filtered. For each sample, productive Simpson clonality was calculated by taking the square root of Simpson's diversity index across productive rearrangements. As stored in TCRdb, this immuneACCESS dataset retains in-frame rearrangements with V and J assigned. A fraction of the clones does not appear; measured against another copy, unresolved V genes explain less than half of the discrepancy, and the remainder lacks a known reason. The V and J calls and clone size are taken from that table; D and trimming were inferred from the DNA. The sample data list approximately 90,000 clones, and around 88% of these were observed just once. Clones ranked in the top ten supply 0.35% to 0.5% of the sample.

The sample consisted of peripheral blood. The TCR comes from a man in his fifties or sixties with acute or convalescent COVID-19. The sequence joins TRBV12-2 to TRBJ1-2. TRBV12-2 counts as a pseudogene. The CDR3 reads as follows: CASRLVVSYGYTF. The nucleotide sequence reads TGTGCAAGTCGCTTAGTTGTTAGCTATGGCTACACCTTC.